The clone carrying this T cell receptor (beta chain) was observed a few times. This sample was included in a study of blood T cell repertoires in COVID-19. Study-level information: Whether acute or convalescent, the COVID-19 samples came from the United States, Italy and Spain. The cDNA or gDNA used as material had been derived from T cells, B-cell-depleted T cells, or PBMCs.

How the authors handled the data: Estimates of nucleated cell counts were drawn from the amplification of reference gene primers. Clones were read by immunoSEQ multiplex PCR, and TCRdb kept only the in-frame ones, dropping some. That table supplies the V and J calls and clone size; D and trimming were determined from the DNA. The sample has about 160,000 clones; approximately 84% are singletons. J lost 6 bases, V lost 8 bases, and 6 bases had no gene match. The CDR3 is 13 residues long. The gene calls are TRBV12-3 or TRBV12-4 and TRBJ2-1, with 8 nucleotides matching TRBD2. The sequenced sample consisted of peripheral blood. The TCR comes from a man aged 65 to 79 with acute or convalescent COVID-19. The CDR3 DNA reads TGTGCCAGCGCTACTAGCGGCCGCAATGAGCAGTTCTTC. Its translation is CASATSGRNEQFF.